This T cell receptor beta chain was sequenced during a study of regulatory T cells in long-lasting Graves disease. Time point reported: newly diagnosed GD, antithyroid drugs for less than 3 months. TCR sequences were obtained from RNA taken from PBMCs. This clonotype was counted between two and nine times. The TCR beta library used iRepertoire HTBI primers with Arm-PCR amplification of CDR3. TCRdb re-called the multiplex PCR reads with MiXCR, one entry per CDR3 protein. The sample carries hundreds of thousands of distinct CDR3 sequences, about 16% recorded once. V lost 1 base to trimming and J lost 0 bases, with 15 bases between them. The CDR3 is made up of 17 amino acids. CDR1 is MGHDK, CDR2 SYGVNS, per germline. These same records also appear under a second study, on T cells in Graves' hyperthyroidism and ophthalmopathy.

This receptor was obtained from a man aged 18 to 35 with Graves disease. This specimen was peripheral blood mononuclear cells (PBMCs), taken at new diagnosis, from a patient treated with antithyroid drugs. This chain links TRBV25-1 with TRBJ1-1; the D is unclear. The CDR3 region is CASSESSLEAMNTEAFF. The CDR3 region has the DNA TGTGCCAGCAGTGAATCTTCACTGGAGGCAATGAACACTGAAGCTTTCTTT. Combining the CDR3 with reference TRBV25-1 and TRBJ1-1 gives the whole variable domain EADIYQTPRYLVIGTGKKITLECSQTMGHDKMYWYQQDPGMELHLIHYSYGVNSTEKGDLSSESTVSRIRTEHFPLTLESARPSHTSQYLCASSESSLEAMNTEAFFGQGTRLTVV.